This passage covers 21 T cell receptor beta chains from one sample sequenced in a study of siplizumab effects on memory and regulatory T cells. The data were produced by immunoSEQ multiplex PCR, yet TCRdb's version contains in-frame clones alone and is incomplete. The repertoire holds tens of thousands of clones, with about 98% as singletons. Sequencing was done on a sample of naive CD8+ T cells sorted from blood. These receptors were collected from a human donor in good health.

The chain employs TRBV6-6 and TRBJ1-5, with D possibly TRBD1 on 5 matching bases. Per germline, CDR1 MNHNY and CDR2 SVGAGI (reference sequence). V lost 3 bases and J 0 bases, leaving 9 bases between the germline ends. The CDR3 has 15 residues. The CDR3 sequence is CASSYRGDSNQPQHF. The CDR3, as DNA: TGTGCCAGCAGTTATCGAGGGGATAGCAATCAGCCCCAGCATTTT.

The chain couples TRBV19 to TRBJ2-1; 7 nucleotides agree with TRBD2. Trimming at V came to 8 bases and at J to 1 base, leaving 5 bases not matched to a gene. This CDR3 is 14 amino acids long. Germline lookup yields CDR1 LNHDA and CDR2 SQIVND (reference sequence). CDR3 protein: CASEGGSSYNEQFF. The CDR3 region has the DNA TGTGCCAGTGAGGGCGGGAGTTCCTACAATGAGCAGTTCTTC.

The chain carries TRBV2 and TRBJ1-1; weak D call: TRBD1 (6 bases). Trimming left V 10 bases short and J 0 bases short, with 12 bases between. The germline V gene has CDR1 SNHLY and CDR2 FYNNEI. The CDR3 consists of 13 residues. The CDR3 is CATRDTLNTEAFF. DNA for the CDR3: TGTGCCACCCGGGACACCTTGAACACTGAAGCTTTCTTT. Full variable domain (missing parts from reference TRBV2 and TRBJ1-1): EPEVTQTPSHQVTQMGQEVILRCVPISNHLYFYWYRQILGQKVEFLVSFYNNEISEKSEIFDDQFSVERPDGSNFTLKIRSTKLEDSAMYFCATRDTLNTEAFFGQGTRLTVV.

CDR3 region: CASSFRDRGYEQYF. The CDR3 DNA is TGTGCCAGCAGTTTTAGGGACAGGGGCTACGAGCAGTACTTC. V and J are TRBV27 and TRBJ2-7; 10 bases map to TRBD1. Germline V gene data show CDR1 as MNHEY and CDR2 as SMNVEV (reference sequence). This CDR3 is 14 amino acids long. The V gene end was trimmed by 3 bases and the J gene end by 3 bases; junction bases not matched to a gene: 2.

This clone was detected once. The J gene is TRBJ2-5, the V gene TRBV5-1; 9 nucleotides line up with TRBD1. Trimming removed 0 bases from V and 4 bases from J; junction bases left unmatched: 10. From germline, CDR1 is SGHRS and CDR2 YFSETQ. The CDR3 is 17 amino acids. This CDR3 reads CASSLATGTGFGETQYF. The CDR3 nucleotides are TGCGCCAGCAGCTTGGCTACCGGGACAGGGTTTGGAGAGACCCAGTACTTC.

The J gene is TRBJ1-5, the V gene TRBV6-1; D is uncertain. Per germline, CDR1 MNHNS and CDR2 SASEGT. V was shortened by 0 bases and J by 7 bases, with 19 bases between the two germline ends. There are 17 residues in the CDR3. CDR3 sequence reads: CASSEALRGSVRQPQHF. The CDR3, as DNA: TGTGCCAGCAGTGAAGCGCTTCGCGGTTCCGTTAGGCAGCCCCAGCATTTT.

V is TRBV7-2 and J is TRBJ2-7; D is unclear. The CDR3 is made up of 14 amino acids. Germline CDR1 is SGHTA and CDR2 is FQGNSA. The V gene lost 1 base and the J gene lost 3 bases, with 10 bases spanning the gap. CDR3 in DNA: TGTGCCAGCAGCTTAGAAGGGAAGGTCTACGAGCAGTACTTC. Amino acids: CASSLEGKVYEQYF.

V gene TRBV5-1 combines with J gene TRBJ1-1, with 7 bases that match TRBD1. With 2 bases clipped from V and 8 bases from J, the junction kept 3 bases outside the gene matches. Germline values: CDR1 SGHRS, CDR2 YFSETQ. The CDR3 spans 12 residues. The CDR3 protein is CASSFGQEEAFF. The CDR3 nucleotides read TGCGCCAGCAGCTTCGGACAGGAAGAAGCTTTCTTT.

The V gene is TRBV2, the J gene TRBJ2-1; D not certain. Germline CDR1 is SNHLY and CDR2 is FYNNEI. Trimming removed 3 bases at V and 8 bases at J, with 8 bases between. This CDR3 has 12 residues. As DNA, the CDR3 is TGTGCCAGCAGTGACAAGGTCTATGAGCAGTTCTTC. Protein product: CASSDKVYEQFF.

CDR3 DNA sequence: TGTGCCAGCAGAGGGGATCTGGGAAACACCATATATTTT. Translation gives CASRGDLGNTIYF. The V call is TRBV6-1, the J call TRBJ1-3; D possibly corresponds to TRBD1 (5 bases). Per the germline V gene, CDR1 is MNHNS and CDR2 is SASEGT. V dropped 6 bases and J dropped 4 bases, with 10 bases sitting between them. There are 13 residues in the CDR3.

In DNA form, the CDR3 reads TGCGCCAGCAGCTTCGGGACAGGGGGTGTGAGCTACGAGCAGTACTTC. Amino acid sequence: CASSFGTGGVSYEQYF. The chain links TRBV5-1 to TRBJ2-7; TRBD1 aligns across 11 bases. The CDR3 covers 16 residues. Germline CDR1 reads SGHRS; CDR2 reads YFSETQ. V lost 2 bases to trimming and J lost 3 bases; unmatched junction nucleotides: 7. The variable domain in full, with the rest retrieved from reference TRBV5-1 and TRBJ2-7, is KAGVTQTPRYLIKTRGQQVTLSCSPISGHRSVSWYQQTPGQGLQFLFEYFSETQRNKGNFPGRFSGRQFSNSRSEMNVSTLELGDSALYLCASSFGTGGVSYEQYFGPGTRLTVT.

A word on this clone: An end of the junction differs from the germline gene, which may be a read error. This chain joins TRBV7-7 and TRBJ2-7; unclear D gene. CDR3 length: 13 residues. The V gene's germline CDR1 is SSHAT and CDR2 FNYEAQ (reference sequence). CDR3 sequence (DNA): TGTGCTAGCAGCTTAGTATTGACGGACGAGCAGTACTTC. Its translation is CASSLVLTDEQYF.

The V gene is TRBV9, the J gene TRBJ1-1, with TRBD1 as a possible D gene (6 bases). Germline V gene sequence: CDR1 SGDLS, CDR2 YYNGEE. The CDR3 loop spans 18 amino acids. V lost 0 bases, J lost 1 base, and 19 bases lay in between. CDR3 sequence: CASSVDPNYRDKNTEAFF. As DNA, the CDR3 is TGTGCCAGCAGCGTAGACCCCAATTACCGGGACAAGAACACTGAAGCTTTCTTT.

V is TRBV12-5 and J is TRBJ2-7; 8 bases agree with TRBD1. This CDR3 comprises 16 residues. The germline gives CDR1 LGHNT, CDR2 FRNRAP. Losses at the gene ends were 2 bases for V and 3 bases for J; bases not matched to a gene: 9. Here the CDR3 DNA reads TGTGCTAGTGGTTTGCTGTCCGGGACAGGAGTCTACGAGCAGTACTTC. This gives the protein CASGLLSGTGVYEQYF.

The chain employs TRBV4-1 and TRBJ2-2; D possibly corresponds to TRBD2 (6 bases). This CDR3 has 15 amino acids. Per the germline V gene, CDR1 is MGHRA and CDR2 is YSYEKL. Trimming shortened V by 4 bases and J by 2 bases, and 11 bases separated the two germline ends. The chain's CDR3 is CASSRDSLNTGELFF. CDR3 nucleotide sequence: TGCGCCAGCAGCCGGGACTCCTTAAACACCGGGGAGCTGTTTTTT.

This chain joins TRBV5-1 and TRBJ2-1; TRBD2 matches at 9 bases. V shed 0 bases, J shed 0 bases, and the junction held 4 bases outside the gene matches. The CDR3 totals 17 residues. Germline V gene lookup returns CDR1 SGHRS and CDR2 YFSETQ. The CDR3 bases are TGCGCCAGCAGCTTGGCGCTAGCGGGATACTCCTACAATGAGCAGTTCTTC. Translating it yields CASSLALAGYSYNEQFF.

The V call is TRBV21-1, the J call TRBJ2-4; TRBD1 reflects the table's D call only, with no check against the DNA. TRBV21-1 is designated a pseudogene. This CDR3 contains 14 residues. CDR3 residues: CASSTRTGKNIQYF. CDR3 nucleotide sequence: TGTGCCAGCAGCACCCGAACAGGGAAAAACATTCAGTACTTC.

This clone has a single count. The CDR3, as DNA: TGCGCCAGCAAGGGGGAGACCCAGTACTTC. Amino acid sequence: CASKGETQYF. V gene TRBV10-2 combines with J gene TRBJ2-5; TRBD1 is a possible D gene (5 bases). CDR1 is WSHSY, CDR2 SAAADI, per germline. The CDR3 contains 10 residues. V was shortened by 7 bases and J by 5 bases, with 5 bases between the two germline ends.

V is TRBV18 and J is TRBJ2-1; D is possibly TRBD1 or TRBD2 (5 bases each). The length of the CDR3 is 16 residues. The V end lost 8 bases, the J end lost 1 base, and 18 bases lay between the germline ends. The germline CDR1 and CDR2 sequences are KGHSH and LQKENI. CDR3 nucleotide sequence: TGTGCCAGCCCAGAGACTCTGGGGGATTCCTACAATGAGCAGTTCTTC. It translates to CASPETLGDSYNEQFF. Full variable domain (missing parts from reference TRBV18 and TRBJ2-1): NAGVMQNPRHLVRRRGQEARLRCSPMKGHSHVYWYRQLPEEGLKFMVYLQKENIIDESGMPKERFSAEFPKEGPSILRIQQVVRGDSAAYFCASPETLGDSYNEQFFGPGTRLTVL.

This chain uses TRBV27 with TRBJ1-2, with a weak D call TRBD1 (5 bases). Per germline, CDR1 MNHEY and CDR2 SMNVEV (reference sequence). This CDR3 has 17 residues. Trimming took 2 bases from V and 4 from J, leaving 20 bases between them. Written as DNA, the CDR3 is TGTGCCAGCAGTTTAGTGCCGGAAAGTCGGGGGATCTATGGCTACACCTTC. It yields the protein CASSLVPESRGIYGYTF.

Concerning this clone itself: Its ends do not fully match the called genes, so a read error is possible. V gene TRBV7-6 combines with J gene TRBJ2-7; D is unresolved. The CDR3 is 12 amino acids. CDR1 SGHVS and CDR2 FNYEAQ come from the germline V gene. The CDR3 DNA reads as TGTGCCAGCAGTCCCCTATCCTCCGAGCAGTACTTC. The encoded protein is CASSPLSSEQYF.